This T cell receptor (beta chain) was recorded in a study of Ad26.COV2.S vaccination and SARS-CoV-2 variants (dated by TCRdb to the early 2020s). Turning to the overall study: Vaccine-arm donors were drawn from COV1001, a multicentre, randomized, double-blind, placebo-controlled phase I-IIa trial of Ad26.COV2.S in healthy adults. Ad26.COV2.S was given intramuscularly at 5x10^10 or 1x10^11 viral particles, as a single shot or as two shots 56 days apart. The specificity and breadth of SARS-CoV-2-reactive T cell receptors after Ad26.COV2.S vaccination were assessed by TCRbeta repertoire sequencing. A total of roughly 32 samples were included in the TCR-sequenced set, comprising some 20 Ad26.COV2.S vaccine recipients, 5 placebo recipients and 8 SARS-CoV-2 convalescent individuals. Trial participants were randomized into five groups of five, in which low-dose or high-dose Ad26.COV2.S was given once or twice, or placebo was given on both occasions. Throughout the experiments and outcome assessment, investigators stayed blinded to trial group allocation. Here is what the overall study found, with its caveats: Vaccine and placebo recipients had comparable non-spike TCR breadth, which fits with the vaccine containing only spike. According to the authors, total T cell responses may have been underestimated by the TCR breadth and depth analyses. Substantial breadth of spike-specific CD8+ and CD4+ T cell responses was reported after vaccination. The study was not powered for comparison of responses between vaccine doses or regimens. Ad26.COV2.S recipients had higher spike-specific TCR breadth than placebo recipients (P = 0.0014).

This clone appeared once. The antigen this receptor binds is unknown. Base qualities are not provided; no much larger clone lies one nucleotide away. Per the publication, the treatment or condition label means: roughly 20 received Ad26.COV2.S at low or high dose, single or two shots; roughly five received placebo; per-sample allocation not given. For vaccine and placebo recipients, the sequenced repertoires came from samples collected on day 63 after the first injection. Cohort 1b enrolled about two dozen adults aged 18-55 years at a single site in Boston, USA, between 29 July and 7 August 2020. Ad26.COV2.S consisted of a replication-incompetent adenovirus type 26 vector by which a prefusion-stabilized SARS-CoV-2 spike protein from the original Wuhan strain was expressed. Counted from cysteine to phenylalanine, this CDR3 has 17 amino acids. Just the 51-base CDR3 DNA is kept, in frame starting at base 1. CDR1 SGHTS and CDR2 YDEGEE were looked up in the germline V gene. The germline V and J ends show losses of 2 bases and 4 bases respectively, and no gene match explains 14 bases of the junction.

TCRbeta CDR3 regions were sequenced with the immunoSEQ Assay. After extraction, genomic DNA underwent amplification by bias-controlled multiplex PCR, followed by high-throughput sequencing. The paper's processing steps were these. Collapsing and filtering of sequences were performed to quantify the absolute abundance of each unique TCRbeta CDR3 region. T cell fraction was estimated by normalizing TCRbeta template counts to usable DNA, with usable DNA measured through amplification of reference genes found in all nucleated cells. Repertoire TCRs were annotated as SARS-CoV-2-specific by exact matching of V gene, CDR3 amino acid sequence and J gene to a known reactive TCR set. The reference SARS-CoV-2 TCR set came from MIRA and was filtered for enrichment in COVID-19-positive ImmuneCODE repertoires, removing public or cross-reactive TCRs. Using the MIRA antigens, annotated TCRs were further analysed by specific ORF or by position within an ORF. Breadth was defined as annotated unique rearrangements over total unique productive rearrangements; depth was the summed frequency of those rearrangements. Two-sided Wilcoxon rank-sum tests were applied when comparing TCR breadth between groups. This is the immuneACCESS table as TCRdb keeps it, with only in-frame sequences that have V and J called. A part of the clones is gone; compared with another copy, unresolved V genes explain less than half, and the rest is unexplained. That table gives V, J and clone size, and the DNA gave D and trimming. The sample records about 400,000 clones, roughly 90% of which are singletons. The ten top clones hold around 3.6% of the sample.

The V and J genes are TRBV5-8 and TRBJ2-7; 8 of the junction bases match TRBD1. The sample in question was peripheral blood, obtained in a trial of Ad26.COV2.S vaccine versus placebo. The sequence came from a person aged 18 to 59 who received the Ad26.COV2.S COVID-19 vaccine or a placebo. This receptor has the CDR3 CASSFRTRIQGGYEQYF. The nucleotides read TGTGCCAGCAGCTTTCGTACTCGTATACAGGGGGGTTACGAGCAGTACTTC. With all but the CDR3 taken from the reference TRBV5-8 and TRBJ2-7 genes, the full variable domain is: EAGVTQSPTHLIKTRGQQATLRCSPISGHTSVYWYQQALGLGLQFLLWYDEGEERNRGNFPPRFSGRQFPNYSSELNVNALELEDSALYLCASSFRTRIQGGYEQYFGPGTRLTVT.